The sequence of this T cell receptor beta chain was determined in a study of T cell responses to AZD1222 COVID-19 vaccine. Study overall: Second-dose schedules of about 4 or about 12 weeks were combined. Study-level points and caveats: Donors were mostly white British, more females; clonal diversity possibly underestimated. Researchers took repertoire samples only after the peak T cell response had come.

Turning to this clone: As yet, its antigen is unknown.

Measured with immunoSEQ multiplex PCR; TCRdb has only the in-frame clones, and not every one. The data hold about 74,000 clones, with 80% to 90% observed a single time. The CDR3 is 16 residues long. Germline-derived CDR1 and CDR2 are SGDLS and YYNGEE. The V gene lost 0 bases and the J gene lost 0 bases, with 10 bases spanning the gap. The rearrangement links TRBV9 to TRBJ2-4; a possible D gene is TRBD2 (6 bases). This receptor was taken from an adult in good health. The sample in question was peripheral blood, obtained on day 0 of AZD1222 vaccination. For the CDR3, the DNA is TGTGCCAGCAGCGTAGAGGACGGGGGAGCCAAAAACATTCAGTACTTC. Protein sequence: CASSVEDGGAKNIQYF.